Described below is a single TCR beta chain sequence and its context. V lost 8 bases to trimming and J lost 2 bases, with 6 bases between them. The CDR3 runs to 12 residues. CDR1 ENHRY and CDR2 SYGVKD come from the germline V gene. The data were produced by immunoSEQ multiplex PCR, yet TCRdb's version contains in-frame clones alone and is incomplete. The repertoire holds some 77,000 clones, with 65% to 90% as singletons. The source of the sample is a study of technical replicates of blood from a handful of donors. V is TRBV10-3 and J is TRBJ2-2, with D uncertain. What was sequenced was PBMCs. This TCR was sampled from a human donor in good health. Some clones in this sample may be carry-over from other donors' samples. The CDR3 is CAIQKNTGELFF. CDR3 bases: TGTGCCATCCAAAAAAACACCGGGGAGCTGTTTTTT.